The sequence of this T cell receptor (beta chain) was determined in a study of T cell clones after liver transplantation. Study summary: HCV positivity affected three of eight recipients; the rest lacked autoimmune or viral indications.

Germline V CDR1 and CDR2: SGHTA, FQGNSA. Trimming pared 6 bases from V and 2 bases from J, leaving 13 bases between. This CDR3 region has 14 residues. The method was immunoSEQ multiplex PCR; TCRdb's version includes in-frame clones alone and lacks a portion of them. This repertoire shows over 45,000 clones, about 69% found once; its top ten account for 8.5% to 10%. In this sample, this clone turned up a few times. The sequences come from CD4+ T cells from blood, collected around 54 months after liver transplant. The rearrangement links TRBV7-2 to TRBJ1-1, with D unresolved. The receptor's source is a human patient who received a liver transplant. The graft donor may have given rise to some T cells. In DNA, the CDR3 is TGTGCCAGCAGACCAAGTACAAGTAACACTGAAGCTTTCTTT. Protein: CASRPSTSNTEAFF.